This TCR beta chain was obtained from a study of CD8+CD57+ T cells in acquired aplastic anemia. The overall study: 3.2 ug was the average amount of DNA from sorted CD4+ and CD8+ cells.

Only patients with CD8+CD57+ cell expansion on flow cytometry were chosen for sequencing. The patients, all of them, had severe acquired aplastic anemia. None of the patients had been given any therapy when their blood was sampled. The trim removed 8 bases at V and 7 bases at J, leaving 8 bases unmatched. The CDR3 loop spans 13 amino acids. Germline loops: CDR1 ENHRY, CDR2 SYGVKD. Study-wide results and caveats: There were fewer than 35 CD8+ CDR3 sequences that occurred in both patients and controls.

Genomic DNA acted as the template from which TCR beta VDJ combination and CDR3 sequence profiling were carried out. TCRdb passed the reads through MiXCR, listing each CDR3 protein once. The table has a few hundred thousand distinct CDR3 sequences, roughly 53% seen once. Notes on this clonotype: What it recognizes is unknown.

The genes are TRBV10-3 and TRBJ2-7; 10 bases are shared with TRBD2. What was sequenced was sorted CD4+, CD8+, or CD8+CD57+ T cells (not recorded which) from PBMCs. The receptor comes from a human donor with aplastic anemia. CDR3 coding DNA: TGTGCCATCGGAGCGGGAGGGCCGGAAGAGCAGTACTTC. This sequence encodes CAIGAGGPEEQYF.